A single sample is the source of the 28 T cell receptor beta chains below, sequenced in a study of cytomegalovirus exposure and HLA in healthy donors. The protocol was immunoSEQ multiplex PCR, while the TCRdb copy is restricted to in-frame clones and leaves out a portion. The data contain over 85,000 clones, about 95% of them seen just once; the ten biggest clones take up 0.89%. What was sequenced was PBMCs. All receptors come from a woman younger than 30 in good health and CMV-seronegative.

The J gene is TRBJ1-2, the V gene TRBV10-3, with a possible D match to TRBD1 (5 bases). The V end lost 2 bases, the J end lost 4 bases, and 14 bases lay between the germline ends. CDR1 is ENHRY, CDR2 SYGVKD, per germline. The CDR3 has 15 amino acids. The DNA for the CDR3 is TGTGCCATCAGTGAGGTCGGGGAGGGGAGCTATGGCTACACCTTC. Protein: CAISEVGEGSYGYTF.

The CDR3 reads CASSQSRGGATDTQYF. As DNA, the CDR3 is TGTGCCAGCAGCCAAAGTAGAGGGGGCGCCACAGATACGCAGTATTTT. The V call is TRBV4-2, the J call TRBJ2-3; 7 bases agree with TRBD1. The CDR3 has 16 residues. The V and J ends lost 2 bases and 2 bases, in that order; junction bases with no gene match: 7. Germline CDR1 is LGHNA and CDR2 is YNFKEQ.

V is TRBV29-1 and J is TRBJ1-4; 7 nucleotides align to TRBD1. The CDR3 is 14 amino acids. The V segment lost 2 bases and the J segment 4 bases; nucleotides outside the gene matches: 4. Germline V gene sequence: CDR1 SQVTM, CDR2 ANQGSEA. The CDR3 sequence is CSVELAGGNEKLFF. The CDR3 bases are TGCAGCGTTGAATTAGCAGGGGGTAATGAAAAACTGTTTTTT.

The rearrangement uses TRBV18 and TRBJ2-7, with 14 bases fitting TRBD2. The germline gives CDR1 KGHSH, CDR2 LQKENI. CDR3 length: 15 amino acids. Trimming cost V 4 bases and J 6 bases; bases outside gene matches: 5. CDR3 sequence: CASSLGLAGVLEQYF. The CDR3, as DNA: TGTGCCAGCTCACTGGGACTAGCGGGAGTTCTCGAGCAGTACTTC.

V is TRBV27 and J is TRBJ1-2; TRBD1 aligns across 8 bases. V trimming: 5 bases; J trimming: 5 bases; junction bases outside the gene matches: 10. The germline CDR1 and CDR2 sequences are MNHEY and SMNVEV (reference sequence). The CDR3 consists of 15 residues. This CDR3 is CASSPQGARRYGYTF. CDR3 coding DNA: TGTGCCAGCAGTCCTCAGGGGGCGCGGAGGTATGGCTACACCTTC.

This clone occurred many times. The rearrangement joins TRBV6-4 to TRBJ2-3; 10 bases are shared with TRBD2. The CDR3 is made up of 16 amino acids. The germline gives CDR1 MRHNA, CDR2 SNTAGT. Trimming at V came to 4 bases and at J to 0 bases, leaving 4 bases not matched to a gene. The CDR3 here is CASSGLAGESTDTQYF. CDR3 DNA: TGTGCCAGCAGTGGGCTAGCGGGAGAAAGCACAGATACGCAGTATTTT.

CDR3 DNA: TGCGCCAGCAGCCAAGATACAGGGGGGTTACCAGATACGCAGTATTTT. Residues: CASSQDTGGLPDTQYF. V is TRBV4-3 and J is TRBJ2-3, with 8 bases that match TRBD1. Germline V gene lookup returns CDR1 LGHNA and CDR2 YSLEER. The ends lost 0 bases at V and 4 bases at J; junction bases unmatched: 6. This CDR3 comprises 16 residues.

The sample holds one count of this clone. The chain has TRBV6-1 and TRBJ2-1; 7 nucleotides agree with TRBD2. The germline V gene has CDR1 MNHNS and CDR2 SASEGT. The trim removed 6 bases at V and 4 bases at J, leaving 6 bases unmatched. There are 14 residues in the CDR3. The CDR3 reads CASRETGLYNEQFF. The CDR3 DNA reads TGTGCCAGCAGGGAGACGGGACTATACAATGAGCAGTTCTTC.

This clone was observed a single time. The rearrangement joins TRBV15 to TRBJ1-1, with D possibly matching TRBD1 (6 bases). Trimming removed 7 bases from V and 7 bases from J, with 16 bases in between. The V gene's germline CDR1 is LNHNV and CDR2 YYDKDF (reference sequence). The CDR3 sequence is 13 residues long. The CDR3 bases are TGTGCCACCAAGGGGGGGCCCGGGAGTGAAGCTTTCTTT. Protein sequence: CATKGGPGSEAFF. The complete variable domain, with remaining parts taken from reference TRBV15 and TRBJ1-1, reads DAMVIQNPRYQVTQFGKPVTLSCSQTLNHNVMYWYQQKSSQAPKLLFHYYDKDFNNEADTPDNFQSRRPNTSFCFLDIRSPGLGDTAMYLCATKGGPGSEAFFGQGTRLTVV.

The chain uses TRBV29-1 and TRBJ1-2, with D possibly being TRBD1 (6 bases). Germline V CDR1 and CDR2: SQVTM, ANQGSEA. Trimming left V 3 bases short and J 1 base short, with 18 bases between. This CDR3 comprises 16 residues. The CDR3 protein is CSVEGARQPLNYGYTF. The CDR3 DNA sequence: TGCAGCGTTGAGGGGGCCCGACAGCCTCTTAACTATGGCTACACCTTC.

The CDR3 loop is CASSPGQVYNEQFF. CDR3 DNA sequence: TGTGCCAGTAGCCCGGGACAGGTCTACAATGAGCAGTTCTTC. The rearrangement links TRBV19 to TRBJ2-1; 8 bases are a match to TRBD1. CDR3 length: 14 amino acids. Germline trimming cut 6 bases from V and 3 bases from J; bases unmatched to any gene: 4. Germline V gene data show CDR1 as LNHDA and CDR2 as SQIVND (reference sequence).

The V call is TRBV10-3, the J call TRBJ1-2, with D possibly being TRBD1 (6 bases). Trimming cost V 4 bases and J 5 bases, with 11 bases left between them. From germline, CDR1 is ENHRY and CDR2 SYGVKD. The CDR3 is 13 amino acids. CDR3 sequence reads: CAISVDRQYGYTF. In nucleotides, the CDR3 is TGTGCCATCAGTGTAGACAGGCAGTATGGCTACACCTTC.

The chain has TRBV4-3 and TRBJ2-7, with D tentatively TRBD2 (6 bases). V was shortened by 1 base and J by 0 bases, with 13 bases between the two germline ends. Germline V CDR1 and CDR2: LGHNA, YSLEER. The CDR3 runs to 16 residues. CDR3 nucleotide sequence: TGCGCCAGCAGCCAAGGTCGGGACTCCCGCTCCTACGAGCAGTACTTC. As protein: CASSQGRDSRSYEQYF.

The chain links TRBV11-2 to TRBJ1-2; D unresolved. With 5 bases removed from V and 4 bases from J, the gap between germline ends came to 14 bases. The germline CDR1 and CDR2 sequences are SGHAT and FQNNGV. The CDR3 loop spans 14 amino acids. The CDR3 DNA is TGTGCCAGCAGCCCATCCGGGAGTTTCTATGGCTACACCTTC. Protein sequence: CASSPSGSFYGYTF.

This clone was seen once. V and J are TRBV5-8 and TRBJ2-3, with D possibly being TRBD2 (6 bases). The CDR3 sequence is 15 residues long. With 1 base removed from V and 4 bases from J, the gap between germline ends came to 13 bases. From germline, CDR1 is SGHTS and CDR2 YDEGEE. The CDR3 DNA sequence: TGTGCCAGCAGCTTGATCGGGGGAGGACCAGATACGCAGTATTTT. Residues: CASSLIGGGPDTQYF.

This rearrangement joins TRBV5-4 to TRBJ1-4, with D possibly TRBD1 on 5 matching bases. V was shortened by 0 bases and J by 6 bases, with 9 bases between the two germline ends. The CDR3 loop spans 14 amino acids. Germline assignment: CDR1 SGHNT and CDR2 YYREEE (reference sequence). CDR3 sequence: CASSLGQGDEKLFF. DNA for the CDR3: TGTGCCAGCAGCTTGGGGCAGGGTGATGAAAAACTGTTTTTT.

This rearrangement joins TRBV29-1 to TRBJ2-1, with TRBD1 as a possible D gene (6 bases). Trimming shortened V by 2 bases and J by 4 bases, and 18 bases separated the two germline ends. Germline V gives CDR1 SQVTM, CDR2 ANQGSEA. This CDR3 is 16 amino acids long. CDR3 DNA: TGCAGCGTTGAACCTCCCCGGGACATAAGTTACAATGAGCAGTTCTTC. Amino acid sequence: CSVEPPRDISYNEQFF.

This clone was found once. The J gene is TRBJ2-3, the V gene TRBV4-3; TRBD2 agrees at 16 bases. CDR1 is LGHNA, CDR2 YSLEER, per germline. The V gene end was trimmed by 0 bases and the J gene end by 6 bases; junction bases not matched to a gene: 0. The CDR3 spans 16 residues. The CDR3 reads CASSQEGLAGGDTQYF. The CDR3, as DNA: TGCGCCAGCAGCCAAGAGGGACTAGCGGGGGGGGATACGCAGTATTTT.

The CDR3 DNA sequence: TGTGCCACCATCCAGGGTGTGAACACTGAAGCTTTCTTT. Translated: CATIQGVNTEAFF. The chain links TRBV2 to TRBJ1-1; the D gene is possibly TRBD1 (5 bases). The CDR3 loop spans 13 amino acids. The V and J ends lost 10 bases and 0 bases respectively, with 12 bases between them. Germline CDR1 SNHLY, CDR2 FYNNEI.

The chain links TRBV27 to TRBJ2-2; a weak D match, TRBD2 (5 bases). CDR1 and CDR2 (germline): MNHEY, SMNVEV (reference sequence). V lost 10 bases and J lost 2, with 14 bases in between. The CDR3 is 14 residues long. The CDR3 spells CATQGRANTGELFF. The CDR3 DNA reads TGTGCCACCCAAGGGCGGGCTAACACCGGGGAGCTGTTTTTT.

The rearrangement links TRBV9 to TRBJ1-6; D is possibly TRBD1 (6 bases). This CDR3 comprises 15 residues. Per the germline V gene, CDR1 is SGDLS and CDR2 is YYNGEE. V lost 0 bases, J lost 6 bases, and 10 bases lay in between. CDR3 DNA: TGTGCCAGCAGCGTAGGGAGGACAGTTAATTCACCCCTCCACTTT. It is translated as CASSVGRTVNSPLHF.

This rearrangement joins TRBV5-6 to TRBJ1-5, with 7 bases aligning to TRBD1. The CDR3 is 18 residues long. Per germline, CDR1 SGHDT and CDR2 YYEEEE. With V trimmed by 0 bases and J by 0 bases, 9 bases remained unmatched. In nucleotides, the CDR3 is TGTGCCAGCAGCTTGGCTAGGATGAGACAGGGTAGCAATCAGCCCCAGCATTTT. This encodes CASSLARMRQGSNQPQHF.

The gene calls are TRBV11-2 and TRBJ2-2; 7 bases line up with TRBD1. Germline V gene lookup returns CDR1 SGHAT and CDR2 FQNNGV. The CDR3 loop spans 16 amino acids. The trim removed 4 bases at V and 0 bases at J, leaving 5 bases unmatched. CDR3 residues: CASSWGQFANTGELFF. The CDR3 nucleotides are TGTGCCAGCAGCTGGGGACAGTTCGCGAACACCGGGGAGCTGTTTTTT.

The chain couples TRBV19 to TRBJ1-1, with no clear D. The V gene's germline CDR1 is LNHDA and CDR2 SQIVND (reference sequence). The V gene lost 2 bases and the J gene lost 1 base, with 14 bases spanning the gap. This CDR3 is built from 16 residues. The CDR3 is CASSIKNPPKNTEAFF. For the CDR3, the DNA is TGTGCCAGTAGTATAAAGAACCCACCTAAGAACACTGAAGCTTTCTTT.

The rearrangement links TRBV5-4 to TRBJ1-2; D might be TRBD1 (5 bases). Deletions cut 4 bases from V and 2 bases from J, with 12 bases between. CDR1 is SGHNT, CDR2 YYREEE, per germline (reference sequence). This CDR3 region has 14 residues. As DNA, the CDR3 is TGTGCCAGCAGCCCCCCCGACAGAAACTATGGCTACACCTTC. It translates to CASSPPDRNYGYTF.

The CDR3 DNA follows: TGCGCCAGCAGCTTGGATGTAGCGGGGGGCTATATGGATGAGCAGTTCTTC. Amino acid sequence: CASSLDVAGGYMDEQFF. This chain connects TRBV5-1 to TRBJ2-1; TRBD2 aligns across 10 bases. Germline loops: CDR1 SGHRS, CDR2 YFSETQ. V dropped 0 bases and J dropped 8; count of bases not matched to a gene: 11. This CDR3 has 17 amino acids. The variable domain in full, completed from reference TRBV5-1 and TRBJ2-1, reads KAGVTQTPRYLIKTRGQQVTLSCSPISGHRSVSWYQQTPGQGLQFLFEYFSETQRNKGNFPGRFSGRQFSNSRSEMNVSTLELGDSALYLCASSLDVAGGYMDEQFFGPGTRLTVL.

The CDR3 is CASSSGLAGGHEQFF. DNA for the CDR3: TGTGCCAGCAGCTCTGGCCTAGCGGGGGGGCATGAGCAGTTCTTC. The rearrangement joins TRBV7-2 to TRBJ2-1, with 12 bases that match TRBD2. The CDR3 covers 15 residues. J was trimmed by 8 bases and V by 4 bases; bases with no gene match: 6. The V gene's germline CDR1 is SGHTA and CDR2 FQGNSA.

CDR3 sequence reads: CASSLVRTGEGYTF. For the CDR3, the DNA is TGCGCCAGCAGCTTGGTTCGGACAGGGGAGGGCTACACCTTC. The chain carries TRBV5-1 and TRBJ1-2, with 9 positions matching TRBD1. This CDR3 region has 14 residues. Trimming cost V 0 bases and J 8 bases; bases outside gene matches: 5. The germline CDR1 and CDR2 sequences are SGHRS and YFSETQ.